These T cell receptor beta chains were read from a single sample in a study of shared clonotypes between healthy human individuals. The table came from immunoSEQ multiplex PCR; TCRdb's copy has only in-frame clones and leaves some out. The sample lists over a million clones, roughly 96% occurring once. Sequencing input: naive CD4+ T cells sorted from blood. The origin of the receptors is a man aged 25 to 45 in good health. Both conserved end residues are part of each CDR3. Fields, in order: V gene, CDR3 protein.

TRBV6-5	CASSTGLAGRNEQFF
TRBV18	CASSPSGTSGRNNEQFF
TRBV19	CASSYQGGAGNTIYF
TRBV27	CASSLWAESPQHF
TRBV2	CASSQAGLAGEQYF
TRBV10-2	CASTRQTNTEAFF
TRBV5-1	CASSLAMGTEFNEQFF
TRBV11-2	CASSPRTGSGANVLTF
TRBV7-3	CASSQGHPNTEAFF
TRBV5-1	CASRLLANGNYEQYF
TRBV7-8	CASSFRQGVGYGYTF
TRBV5-1	CASSLGGLAGGPYEQYF
TRBV5-1	CASSPWGEGYNEQFF
TRBV6-1	CASSEDSGASTDTQYF
TRBV29-1	CSVGWGQRGNTGELFF
TRBV28	CASRPRRENSYEQYF
TRBV11-2	CASSLVGQGAPQYF
TRBV10-2	CASTGVRGRQETQYF
TRBV28	CASSLTSGVEQFF
TRBV10-1	CASSESRGREETQYF
TRBV5-1	CASSRDRQGYGYTF
TRBV27	CASSRLAGGSTDTQYF
TRBV6-5	CASSKNRGNEQFF
TRBV5-1	CASSPNSGGTDTQYF
TRBV7-6	CASSLGGSGEQFF
TRBV5-1	CASSLERNYGYTF
TRBV30	CAWSVSETQYF
TRBV5-1	CASSFSGSSYNEQFF
TRBV5-1	CASSFIRATNEKLFF
TRBV29-1	CSVGRDSMNTEAFF
TRBV28	CASSFSYRPEQYF
TRBV18	CASSLKWDSSSYNEQFF
TRBV6-1	CASSEPYKNTEAFF
TRBV29-1	CSVLFQGSPDTQYF
TRBV7-2	CASSLEQGGNQPQHF
TRBV12-2	CASRLDFPWSSYNEQFF
TRBV19	CASNPWGRYNEQFF
TRBV19	CASSNLAGGRRIEQYF
TRBV5-5	CASSLQLGRKYF
TRBV5-1	CASSQSGSRIVKTDTQYF
TRBV27	CASSYRAGKGYNEQFF
TRBV28	CASSLGGLYDGYTF
TRBV21-1	CASSKDVYPSGLAGVSLSYNEQFF
TRBV6-1	CASSGPQGLGTDTQYF
TRBV7-2	CASSPRLAGGETQYF
TRBV10-3	CAISDPAKSTDTQYF
TRBV6-4	CASSPGQGTDGELFF
TRBV10-3	CATKPGKSVNIQYF
TRBV6-5	CASSAAGGPGTQYF
TRBV18	CASSNRDRGFSQPQHF
TRBV15	CATSSFPKTSADTQYF
TRBV28	CASNEGGGELFF
TRBV7-2	CASSLAHPNTGELFF
TRBV6-1	CASRRGSTGELFF
TRBV4-1	CASSQTRGRDGYTF